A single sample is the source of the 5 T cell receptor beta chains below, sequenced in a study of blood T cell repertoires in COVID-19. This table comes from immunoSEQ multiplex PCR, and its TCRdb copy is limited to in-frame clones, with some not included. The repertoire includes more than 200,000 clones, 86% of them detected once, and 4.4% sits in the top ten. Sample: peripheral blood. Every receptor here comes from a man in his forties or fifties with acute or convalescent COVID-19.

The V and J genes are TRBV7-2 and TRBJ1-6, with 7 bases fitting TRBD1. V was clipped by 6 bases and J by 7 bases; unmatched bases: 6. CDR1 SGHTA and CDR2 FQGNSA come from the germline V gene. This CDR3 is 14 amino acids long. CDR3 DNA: TGTGCCAGCAGTACAGACAGGGCGAATTCACCCCTCCACTTT. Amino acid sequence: CASSTDRANSPLHF.

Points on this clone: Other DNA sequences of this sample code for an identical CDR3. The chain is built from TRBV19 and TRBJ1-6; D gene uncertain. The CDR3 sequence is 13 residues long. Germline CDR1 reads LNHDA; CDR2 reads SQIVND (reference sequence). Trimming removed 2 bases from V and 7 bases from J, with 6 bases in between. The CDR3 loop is CASSITGNSPLHF. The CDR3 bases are TGTGCCAGTAGTATAACCGGGAATTCACCCCTCCACTTT. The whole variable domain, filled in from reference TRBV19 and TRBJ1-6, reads DGGITQSPKYLFRKEGQNVTLSCEQNLNHDAMYWYRQDPGQGLRLIYYSQIVNDFQKGDIAEGYSVSREKKESFPLTVTSAQKNPTAFYLCASSITGNSPLHFGNGTRLTVT.

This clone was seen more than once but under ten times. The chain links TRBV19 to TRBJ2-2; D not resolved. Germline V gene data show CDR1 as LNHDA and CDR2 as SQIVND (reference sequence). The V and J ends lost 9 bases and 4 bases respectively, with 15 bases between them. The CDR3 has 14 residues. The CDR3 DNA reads TGTGCCAGCCATAATCGGGTTAGCACCGGGGAGCTGTTTTTT. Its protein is CASHNRVSTGELFF.

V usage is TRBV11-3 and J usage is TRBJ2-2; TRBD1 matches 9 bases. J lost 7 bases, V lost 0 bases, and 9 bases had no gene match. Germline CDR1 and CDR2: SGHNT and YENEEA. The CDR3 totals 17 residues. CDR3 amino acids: CASSLDGGQGVIGELFF. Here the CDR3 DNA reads TGTGCCAGCAGCTTAGATGGGGGACAGGGAGTCATCGGGGAGCTGTTTTTT.

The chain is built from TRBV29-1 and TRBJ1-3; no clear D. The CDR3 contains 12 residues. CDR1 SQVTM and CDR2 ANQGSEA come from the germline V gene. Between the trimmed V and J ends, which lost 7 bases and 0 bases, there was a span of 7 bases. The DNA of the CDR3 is TGCAGCGCCGGGGACTCTGGAAACACCATATATTTT. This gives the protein CSAGDSGNTIYF.